These 20 T cell receptor beta chains were all obtained from the same sample, sequenced in a study of cytomegalovirus exposure and HLA in healthy donors. PCR involved 60 Vbeta and 13 Jbeta primers. Repertoires were generated with immunoSEQ multiplex PCR, while TCRdb's copy carries only in-frame clones and drops some. Among under 200,000 clones listed, roughly 90% were seen once. Sequenced material: PBMCs. These TCRs come from a boy between 2 and 10 years old in good health and CMV-seronegative.

V and J are TRBV10-3 and TRBJ1-2; 8 nucleotides align to TRBD1. V shed 6 bases, J shed 5 bases, and the junction held 5 bases outside the gene matches. CDR1 and CDR2 from the germline V gene are ENHRY and SYGVKD. The CDR3 extends over 13 amino acids. CDR3 DNA sequence: TGTGCCATCAGAGAACAGGGGGTATATGGCTACACCTTC. Translated: CAIREQGVYGYTF.

The chain couples TRBV7-3 to TRBJ1-6, with D unresolved. Between the trimmed V and J ends, which lost 6 bases and 0 bases, there was a span of 6 bases. CDR1 is SGHTA and CDR2 is FQGTGA in the germline V gene. This CDR3 is built from 14 residues. The CDR3 loop is CASSPSSYNSPLHF. Written as DNA, the CDR3 is TGTGCCAGCAGTCCGAGCTCCTATAATTCACCCCTCCACTTT.

The chain couples TRBV30 to TRBJ2-7, with no clear D. The V gene lost 1 base and the J gene lost 5 bases, with 6 bases spanning the gap. CDR1 and CDR2 from the germline V gene are GTSNPN and SVGIG (reference sequence). CDR3 length: 11 amino acids. The CDR3 DNA follows: TGTGCCTGGAGTGCCATTCACGAGCAGTACTTC. It is translated as CAWSAIHEQYF.

The CDR3 DNA follows: TGTGCCAGCAGCGTAGACAGGGTTCGAGGGTCACCCCTCCACTTT. Its translation is CASSVDRVRGSPLHF. The rearrangement joins TRBV9 to TRBJ1-6; TRBD1 is a possible D gene (6 bases). V gave up 0 bases and J gave up 10 bases, with 14 bases separating them. CDR3 length: 15 residues. Germline CDR1 and CDR2: SGDLS and YYNGEE.

The genes are TRBV28 and TRBJ2-5; no firm D call. CDR3 length equals 14 residues. Between the trimmed V and J ends, which lost 6 bases and 5 bases, there was a span of 16 bases. The germline V gene has CDR1 MDHEN and CDR2 SYDVKM. CDR3 protein: CASSRVVLAETQYF. The CDR3 bases are TGTGCCAGCAGCCGGGTGGTGCTGGCGGAGACCCAGTACTTC.

J is TRBJ2-3 and V is TRBV27; D is possibly TRBD1 (6 bases). There are 16 residues in the CDR3. Germline V CDR1 and CDR2: MNHEY, SMNVEV (reference sequence). V was clipped by 1 base and J by 4 bases, with 15 bases between them. The DNA of the CDR3 is TGTGCCAGCAGTTTATTACAGGGACATCCGGCAGATACGCAGTATTTT. It translates to CASSLLQGHPADTQYF.

The chain employs TRBV7-3 and TRBJ1-1; the D is unclear. V lost 5 bases and J lost 1, with 8 bases in between. The length of the CDR3 is 13 residues. In germline, CDR1 is SGHTA, CDR2 FQGTGA. CDR3 region: CASSTRPNTEAFF. The CDR3 DNA follows: TGTGCCAGCAGCACCAGGCCGAACACTGAAGCTTTCTTT.

The V gene is TRBV27, the J gene TRBJ2-7, with TRBD2 matching over 13 bases. The germline V gene has CDR1 MNHEY and CDR2 SMNVEV (reference sequence). V shed 5 bases, J shed 7 bases, and the junction held 5 bases outside the gene matches. The CDR3 is made up of 14 amino acids. The CDR3 region has the DNA TGTGCCAGCAGTCCTGGGACTAGCGGGAATGAGCAGTACTTC. Protein: CASSPGTSGNEQYF.

The CDR3 loop reads CASNGLASSTDTQYF. The DNA of the CDR3 is TGTGCCAGCAACGGACTAGCGAGTAGCACAGATACGCAGTATTTT. This chain connects TRBV6-1 to TRBJ2-3, with 9 bases lining up with TRBD2. The CDR3 totals 15 residues. The V and J ends lost 7 bases and 0 bases, in that order; junction bases with no gene match: 5. CDR1 is MNHNS and CDR2 is SASEGT in the germline V gene.

The chain recombines TRBV28 with TRBJ1-4; TRBD1 might be the D (6 bases). Per germline, CDR1 MDHEN and CDR2 SYDVKM. V shed 4 bases and J shed 4 bases, with 10 bases lying between them. The length of the CDR3 is 14 residues. In nucleotides, the CDR3 is TGTGCCAGCAGTTGGTGGGACAATAATGAAAAACTGTTTTTT. Its translation: CASSWWDNNEKLFF. The variable domain in full, completed from reference TRBV28 and TRBJ1-4, reads DVKVTQSSRYLVKRTGEKVFLECVQDMDHENMFWYRQDPGLGLRLIYFSYDVKMKEKGDIPEGYSVSREKKERFSLILESASTNQTSMYLCASSWWDNNEKLFFGSGTQLSVL.

The table lists this clone with a count of one. The chain is built from TRBV28 and TRBJ2-5; 10 bases are shared with TRBD2. The junction had 4 bases not matched to a gene; V was cut back by 4 bases and J by 5 bases. This CDR3 region has 14 residues. Germline V gene lookup returns CDR1 MDHEN and CDR2 SYDVKM. As DNA, the CDR3 is TGTGCCAGCAGTTGGACTAGCGGATTCGAGACCCAGTACTTC. Translated, it gives CASSWTSGFETQYF.

The chain combines TRBV5-4 with TRBJ2-6, with D uncertain. The CDR3 is made up of 14 amino acids. Between the trimmed V and J ends, which lost 4 bases and 3 bases, there was a span of 8 bases. The germline V gene encodes CDR1 SGHNT and CDR2 YYREEE (reference sequence). The DNA of the CDR3 is TGTGCCAGCAGCGATTACAGTGGGGCCAACGTCCTGACTTTC. This translates into CASSDYSGANVLTF.

The genes are TRBV27 and TRBJ2-7; the D is unclear. V was trimmed by 3 bases and J by 3 bases, leaving 12 bases between them. The CDR3 length is 14 residues. The V gene's germline CDR1 is MNHEY and CDR2 SMNVEV (reference sequence). CDR3 region: CASSLADTRYEQYF. The CDR3 DNA is TGTGCCAGCAGTTTGGCTGACACCCGCTACGAGCAGTACTTC.

This chain joins TRBV27 and TRBJ1-3, with unresolved D. The CDR3 consists of 16 residues. Looked up from germline, CDR1 is MNHEY and CDR2 is SMNVEV (reference sequence). Trimming removed 3 bases from V and 0 bases from J, with 12 bases in between. The CDR3 sequence: CASSFSGTNSGNTIYF. The CDR3 region has the DNA TGTGCCAGCAGTTTTTCAGGCACCAACTCTGGAAACACCATATATTTT.

The V and J genes are TRBV5-5 and TRBJ2-1; the match to TRBD2 covers 10 bases. Germline V gives CDR1 SGHKS, CDR2 YYEKEE (reference sequence). The trim removed 4 bases at V and 6 bases at J, leaving 4 bases unmatched. The CDR3 is made up of 14 amino acids. CDR3 coding DNA: TGTGCCAGCAGCATAGCGGGGGGATCCAATGAGCAGTTCTTC. Translating it yields CASSIAGGSNEQFF.

In DNA form, the CDR3 reads TGTGCCAGCAGCCGACGAGGGACATCTCCCTCCTACGAGCAGTACTTC. Its translation is CASSRRGTSPSYEQYF. The J gene is TRBJ2-7, the V gene TRBV7-2, with a weak D call TRBD1 (6 bases). The CDR3 has 16 residues. The V end lost 5 bases, the J end lost 0 bases, and 17 bases lay between the germline ends. Germline V gene lookup returns CDR1 SGHTA and CDR2 FQGNSA.

This chain links TRBV28 with TRBJ2-5, with TRBD1 matching 8 bases. The tail of the sequence fits TRBJ2-7 better, so the J call may be wrong. The CDR3 has 17 amino acids. Per germline, CDR1 MDHEN and CDR2 SYDVKM. The CDR3 sequence is CASSSLTRAGGTVEQYF. In nucleotides, the CDR3 is TGTGCCAGCAGCTCACTGACCCGCGCAGGGGGCACGGTCGAGCAGTACTTC.

This clone was found a few times. The V and J genes are TRBV28 and TRBJ1-5; a weak D match, TRBD1 (6 bases). CDR1 is MDHEN, CDR2 SYDVKM, per germline. There are 16 residues in the CDR3. V shed 3 bases and J shed 4 bases, with 16 bases lying between them. CDR3 in DNA: TGTGCCAGCAGTTTGTGGACAGCGAAGGGAAATCAGCCCCAGCATTTT. As protein: CASSLWTAKGNQPQHF.

The rearrangement uses TRBV6-1 and TRBJ2-7, with D perhaps matching TRBD2 (7 bases). The V end was cut by 4 bases, the J end by 4 bases, with 14 bases between. CDR3 size: 14 residues. Germline V gene lookup returns CDR1 MNHNS and CDR2 SASEGT. DNA of the CDR3: TGTGCCAGCAGTGGGGCGGGGGCTAGTTACGAGCAGTACTTC. Translation gives CASSGAGASYEQYF.

V usage is TRBV7-3 and J usage is TRBJ1-5, with D possibly being TRBD1 (6 bases). V dropped 8 bases and J dropped 8 bases, with 16 bases sitting between them. The germline V gene has CDR1 SGHTA and CDR2 FQGTGA. The CDR3 is made up of 13 amino acids. CDR3 nucleotides: TGTGCCAGCTCGAGGGGGTCCTTGGAGCCCCAGCATTTT. Its translation is CASSRGSLEPQHF.